The T cell receptor beta chain described here comes from a study of cytomegalovirus exposure and HLA in healthy donors. PCR used 60 Vbeta primers and 13 Jbeta primers. The table came from immunoSEQ multiplex PCR; TCRdb's copy has only in-frame clones and leaves some out. In the table there are 180,000 or so clones, approximately 80% of which are singletons. This clone was seen a single time. Germline trimming cut 0 bases from V and 0 bases from J; bases unmatched to any gene: 22. Germline V CDR1 and CDR2: SGHDN, FVKESK. This CDR3 is 23 amino acids long. Healthy bone marrow donors supplied every sample.

The source material was PBMCs. The chain employs TRBV14 and TRBJ1-5; 8 bases line up with TRBD1. The clonotype comes from a girl under 18 in good health and CMV-seropositive. In DNA form, the CDR3 reads TGTGCCAGCAGCCAAGATGAAGGGAGTCCGGGACAGGTCCAAGGGGGTAGCAATCAGCCCCAGCATTTT. This sequence encodes CASSQDEGSPGQVQGGSNQPQHF.